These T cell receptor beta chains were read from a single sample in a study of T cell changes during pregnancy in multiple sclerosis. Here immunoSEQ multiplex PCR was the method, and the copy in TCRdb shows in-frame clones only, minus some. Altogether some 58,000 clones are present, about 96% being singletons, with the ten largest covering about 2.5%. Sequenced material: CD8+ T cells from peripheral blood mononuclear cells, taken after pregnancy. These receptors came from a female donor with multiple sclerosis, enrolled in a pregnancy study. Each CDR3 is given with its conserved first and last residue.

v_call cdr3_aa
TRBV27 CASSLSPGAKLALNYEQYF
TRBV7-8 CASSQFQGARGEAFF
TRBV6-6 CASSSGTGKAGELFF
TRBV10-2 CASSDWREGRNEQFF
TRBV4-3 CASSQDISGGPEEETQYF
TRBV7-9 CASSPTQSSYNEQFF
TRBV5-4 CASSLWDRTYNEQFF
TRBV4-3 CASSQIAGSGANVLTF
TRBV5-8 CASSSRDRVYGYTF
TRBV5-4 CASSLASGLRNEQFF
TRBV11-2 CASSPLKRIAGRSTDTQYF